This T cell receptor beta chain emerged from a study of cytomegalovirus exposure and HLA in healthy donors. PCR was performed using 60 Vbeta and 13 Jbeta primers. The data were produced by immunoSEQ multiplex PCR, yet TCRdb's version contains in-frame clones alone and is incomplete. The table records about 160,000 clones, 86% of them present only once. Each donor was nominally healthy when sampled (though unrecorded immune exposures were likely). Study outcomes and limitations: The study had only CMV serostatus as immune exposure information.

On this clone: What it binds is unknown.

Sequencing was done on a sample of PBMCs. This receptor was obtained from a woman younger than 30 in good health and CMV-seronegative.

The DNA of the CDR3 is TGTGCCTGGAGAAGTACTGCGGGGGTGGGCAATCAGCCCCAGCATTTT. Its translation is CAWRSTAGVGNQPQHF. The J gene is TRBJ1-5, the V gene TRBV30; weak D call: TRBD1 (5 bases). This CDR3 is built from 16 residues. The V and J ends lost 3 bases and 2 bases respectively, with 17 bases between them. Germline V CDR1 and CDR2: GTSNPN, SVGIG (reference sequence).